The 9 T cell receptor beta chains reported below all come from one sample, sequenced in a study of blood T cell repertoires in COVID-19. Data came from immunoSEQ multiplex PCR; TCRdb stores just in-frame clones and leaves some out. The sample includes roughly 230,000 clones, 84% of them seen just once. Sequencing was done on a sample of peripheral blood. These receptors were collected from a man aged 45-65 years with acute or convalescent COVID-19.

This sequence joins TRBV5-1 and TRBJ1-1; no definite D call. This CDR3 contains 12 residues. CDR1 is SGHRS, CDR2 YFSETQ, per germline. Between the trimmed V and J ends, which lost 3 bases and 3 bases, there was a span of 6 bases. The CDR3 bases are TGCGCCAGCAGCTCGAGCTACACTGAAGCTTTCTTT. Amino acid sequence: CASSSSYTEAFF.

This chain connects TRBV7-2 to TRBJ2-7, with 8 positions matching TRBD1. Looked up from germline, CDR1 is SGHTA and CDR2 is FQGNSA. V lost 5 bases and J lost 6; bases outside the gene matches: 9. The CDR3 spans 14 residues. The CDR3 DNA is TGTGCCAGCAGCCAGGTGACAGGGGTTGTCGAGCAGTACTTC. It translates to CASSQVTGVVEQYF.

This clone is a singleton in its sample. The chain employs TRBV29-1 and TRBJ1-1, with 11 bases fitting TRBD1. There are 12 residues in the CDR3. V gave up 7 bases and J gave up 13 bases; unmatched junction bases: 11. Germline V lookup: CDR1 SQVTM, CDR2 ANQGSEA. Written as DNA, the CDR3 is TGCAGCGCCCAACCGGGACAGGGGGTGGATTTCTTT. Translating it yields CSAQPGQGVDFF.

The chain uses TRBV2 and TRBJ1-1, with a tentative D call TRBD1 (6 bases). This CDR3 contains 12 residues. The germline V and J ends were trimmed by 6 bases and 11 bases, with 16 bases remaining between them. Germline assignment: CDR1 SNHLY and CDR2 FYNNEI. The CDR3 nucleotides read TGTGCCAGCAGCCTACCTAGCACAGGGGCTTTCTTT. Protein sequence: CASSLPSTGAFF.

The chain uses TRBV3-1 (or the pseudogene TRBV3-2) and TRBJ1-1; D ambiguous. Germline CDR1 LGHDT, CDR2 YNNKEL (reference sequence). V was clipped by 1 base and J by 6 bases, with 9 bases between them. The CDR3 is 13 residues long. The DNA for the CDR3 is TGTGCCAGCAGCCAAGGGACTCACTCTGAAGCTTTCTTT. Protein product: CASSQGTHSEAFF.

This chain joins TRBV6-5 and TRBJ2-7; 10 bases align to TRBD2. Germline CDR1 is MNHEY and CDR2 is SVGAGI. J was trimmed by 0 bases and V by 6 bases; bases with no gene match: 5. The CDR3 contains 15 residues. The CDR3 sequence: CASRYTSGVSYEQYF. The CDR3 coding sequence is TGTGCCAGCAGGTATACTAGCGGGGTCTCCTACGAGCAGTACTTC.

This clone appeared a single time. The CDR3 region is CASSRRLRDRAYEQYF. The DNA for the CDR3 is TGTGCCAGCAGTCGCCGACTCCGGGACAGGGCCTACGAGCAGTACTTC. The chain joins TRBV27 to TRBJ2-7; 9 bases are shared with TRBD1. Per the germline V gene, CDR1 is MNHEY and CDR2 is SMNVEV (reference sequence). With 5 bases clipped from V and 2 bases from J, the junction kept 10 bases outside the gene matches. The CDR3 extends over 16 amino acids.

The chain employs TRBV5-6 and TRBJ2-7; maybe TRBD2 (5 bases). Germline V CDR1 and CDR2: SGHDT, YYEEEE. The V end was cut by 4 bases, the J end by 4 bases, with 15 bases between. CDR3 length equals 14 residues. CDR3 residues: CASSLDEGHYEQYF. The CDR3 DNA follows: TGTGCCAGCAGCCTGGACGAGGGCCATTACGAGCAGTACTTC.

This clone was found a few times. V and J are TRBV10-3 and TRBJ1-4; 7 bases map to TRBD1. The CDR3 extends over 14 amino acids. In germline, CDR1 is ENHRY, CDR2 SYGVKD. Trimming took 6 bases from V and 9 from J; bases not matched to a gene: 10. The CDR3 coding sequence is TGTGCCATCAGCCGGACAGGCTCAGAGAAAAAACTGTTTTTT. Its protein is CAISRTGSEKKLFF.